The 9 T cell receptor beta chains reported below all come from one sample, sequenced in a study of blood T cell repertoires in COVID-19. Libraries were prepared by immunoSEQ multiplex PCR; TCRdb keeps only in-frame clonotypes and omits some of them. The data hold fewer than 400,000 clones, with 85% observed a single time. The sequencing input was PBMCs or T cells enriched from blood (not recorded which). These receptors were collected from a woman aged 25 to 45 who had been exposed to COVID-19.

V usage is TRBV5-6 and J usage is TRBJ2-1; TRBD2 matches at 10 bases. V gave up 2 bases and J gave up 10 bases; unmatched junction bases: 6. Germline V lookup: CDR1 SGHDT, CDR2 YYEEEE. The CDR3 has 14 amino acids. The CDR3, as DNA: TGTGCCAGCAGCTTTACTAGCGGGGCTCAGGAGCAGTTCTTC. Protein: CASSFTSGAQEQFF.

The chain is built from TRBV4-3 and TRBJ1-1, with TRBD1 matching over 7 bases. The germline CDR1 and CDR2 sequences are LGHNA and YSLEER. After removal of 0 bases from V and 2 bases from J, the junction contained 6 bases not matched to a gene. The CDR3 contains 16 residues. The chain's CDR3 is CASSQDSEGANTEAFF. The CDR3 nucleotides read TGCGCCAGCAGCCAAGATTCCGAGGGGGCAAACACTGAAGCTTTCTTT.

J is TRBJ2-7 and V is TRBV2, with 11 bases matching TRBD1. V lost 8 bases and J lost 4; bases outside the gene matches: 10. Germline V gene data show CDR1 as SNHLY and CDR2 as FYNNEI. This CDR3 region has 15 residues. CDR3 DNA sequence: TGTGCCAGCTTACTAGGGACAGGGGGATCTTACGAGCAGTACTTC. Its protein is CASLLGTGGSYEQYF.

This clone was counted a single time. J is TRBJ2-2 and V is TRBV18, with 8 bases identical to TRBD1. V dropped 3 bases and J dropped 1; count of bases not matched to a gene: 7. CDR1 is KGHSH and CDR2 is LQKENI in the germline V gene. This CDR3 has 17 residues. For the CDR3, the DNA is TGTGCCAGCTCACCTCCTACCGGACAGGGGAACACCGGGGAGCTGTTTTTT. Translation: CASSPPTGQGNTGELFF.

J is TRBJ1-4 and V is TRBV21-1; no DNA check was done on the table's D call, TRBD1. TRBV21-1 is listed as a pseudogene. This CDR3 spans 14 amino acids. The CDR3 region is CASSLDRGREKLFF. Here the CDR3 DNA reads TGTGCCAGCAGTCTAGACAGGGGACGTGAAAAACTGTTTTTT.

This rearrangement joins TRBV24-1 to TRBJ2-5, with D possibly being TRBD1 (6 bases). Per germline, CDR1 KGHDR and CDR2 SFDVKD. The V gene lost 0 bases and the J gene lost 5 bases, with 15 bases spanning the gap. This CDR3 has 16 amino acids. DNA of the CDR3: TGTGCCACCAGTGATTTGCGCAGGGGTGGTGGGGAGACCCAGTACTTC. It encodes CATSDLRRGGGETQYF.

This sequence joins TRBV12-3 or TRBV12-4 and TRBJ1-1, with 11 bases matching TRBD1. There are 13 residues in the CDR3. V was pared by 5 bases and J by 6 bases, with 2 bases of the junction left unmatched. The DNA for the CDR3 is TGTGCCAGCAGTCCGGGACAGGGGGCTGAAGCTTTCTTT. It codes for CASSPGQGAEAFF.

The rearrangement uses TRBV5-3 and TRBJ2-2; 9 bases match TRBD1. TRBV5-3 carries the ORF label, with uncertain function. The junction had 10 bases not matched to a gene; V was cut back by 6 bases and J by 4 bases. This CDR3 contains 16 residues. This chain's CDR3 is CARKENGTGCTGELFF. The CDR3 nucleotides are TGTGCCAGAAAGGAGAACGGGACAGGGTGCACCGGGGAGCTGTTTTTT.

The chain couples TRBV2 to TRBJ2-3; 12 nucleotides match TRBD2. V dropped 9 bases and J dropped 6; count of bases not matched to a gene: 10. The germline V gene encodes CDR1 SNHLY and CDR2 FYNNEI. The CDR3 is 15 residues long. The CDR3 here is CASSLLTSGSDTQYF. CDR3 nucleotides: TGTGCCAGTTCGCTTCTGACTAGCGGGAGCGATACGCAGTATTTT.